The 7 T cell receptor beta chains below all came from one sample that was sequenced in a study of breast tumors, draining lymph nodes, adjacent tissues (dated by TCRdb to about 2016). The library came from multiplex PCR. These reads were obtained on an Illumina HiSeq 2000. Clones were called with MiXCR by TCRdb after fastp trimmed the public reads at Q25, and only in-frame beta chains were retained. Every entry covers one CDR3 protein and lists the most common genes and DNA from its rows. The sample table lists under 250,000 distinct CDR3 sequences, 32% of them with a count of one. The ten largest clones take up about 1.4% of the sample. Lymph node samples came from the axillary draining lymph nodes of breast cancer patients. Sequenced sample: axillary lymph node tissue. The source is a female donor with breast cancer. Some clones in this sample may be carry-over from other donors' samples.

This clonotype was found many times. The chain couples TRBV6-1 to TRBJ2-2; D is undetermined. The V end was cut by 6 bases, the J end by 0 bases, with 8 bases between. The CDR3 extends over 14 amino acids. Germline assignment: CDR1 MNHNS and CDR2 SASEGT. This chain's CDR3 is CASRARTNTGELFF. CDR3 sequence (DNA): TGTGCCAGCAGGGCGCGAACGAACACCGGGGAGCTGTTTTTT.

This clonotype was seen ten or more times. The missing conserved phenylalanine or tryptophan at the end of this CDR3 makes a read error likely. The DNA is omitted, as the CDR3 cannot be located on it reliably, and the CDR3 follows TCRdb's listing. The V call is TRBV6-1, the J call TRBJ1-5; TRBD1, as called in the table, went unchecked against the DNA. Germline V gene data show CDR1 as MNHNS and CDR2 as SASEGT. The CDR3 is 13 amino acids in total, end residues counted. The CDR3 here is CASSDNGGTPLRL.

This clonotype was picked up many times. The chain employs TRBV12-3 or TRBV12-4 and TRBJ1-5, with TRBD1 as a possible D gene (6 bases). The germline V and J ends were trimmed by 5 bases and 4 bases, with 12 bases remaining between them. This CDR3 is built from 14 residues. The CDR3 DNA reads TGTGCCAGCAGTCCCGGGACACGAAATCAGCCCCAGCATTTT. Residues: CASSPGTRNQPQHF.

The CDR3 region is CSARDTSGRAKNIQYF. In DNA form, the CDR3 reads TGCAGTGCTAGAGATACTAGCGGGAGGGCCAAAAACATTCAGTACTTC. The chain uses TRBV20-1 and TRBJ2-4; 12 nucleotides match TRBD2. CDR3 length: 16 amino acids. CDR1 and CDR2 (germline): DFQATT, SNEGSKA (reference sequence). The J segment lost 1 base and the V segment lost 0 bases, leaving 1 base of the junction unmatched.

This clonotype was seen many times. The CDR3 DNA sequence: TGTGCCAGCAGCCAAGAAGGGACAGGGGGTGGGCCTCATGAGCAGTTCTTC. Translation gives CASSQEGTGGGPHEQFF. The V and J genes are TRBV3-1 and TRBJ2-1, with 11 nucleotides matching TRBD1. The CDR3 is 17 amino acids. Trimming removed 0 bases from V and 8 bases from J; junction bases left unmatched: 9. Germline lookup yields CDR1 LGHDT and CDR2 YNNKEL (reference sequence).

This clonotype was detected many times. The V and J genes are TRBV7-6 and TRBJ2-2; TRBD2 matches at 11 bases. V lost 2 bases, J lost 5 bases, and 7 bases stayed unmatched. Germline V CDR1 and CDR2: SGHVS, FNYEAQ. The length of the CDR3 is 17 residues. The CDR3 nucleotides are TGTGCCAGCAGCTTAAGCCTCCGACTAGCGGGAACCGGGGAGCTGTTTTTT. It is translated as CASSLSLRLAGTGELFF.

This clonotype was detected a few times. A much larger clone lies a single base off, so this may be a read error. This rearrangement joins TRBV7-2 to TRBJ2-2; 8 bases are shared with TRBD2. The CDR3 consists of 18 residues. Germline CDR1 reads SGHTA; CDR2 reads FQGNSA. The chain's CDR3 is CASSSRGLAGTITRELFF. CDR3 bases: TGTGCCAGCAGCTCACGCGGGCTAGCGGGTACTATCACCCGGGAGCTGTTTTTT.